The 18 T cell receptor beta chains given below trace back to one sample, sequenced in a study of blood T cells in healthy people across ages. Then a second PCR, running roughly 7 to 11 cycles, was carried out with a sample-barcoded 5' primer and a J-beta primer mix. TCRdb recomputed calls from the 5' RACE reads with MiXCR, one row per CDR3 protein. The sample includes about 670,000 distinct CDR3 sequences, over 40% of them seen just once. The sequenced material came from blood. These receptors originate from an older man in good health.

V and J are TRBV5-1 and TRBJ1-1; D not certain. CDR3 length: 13 amino acids. With 0 bases removed from V and 6 bases from J, the gap between germline ends came to 9 bases. CDR1 and CDR2 from the germline V gene are SGHRS and YFSETQ. This CDR3 reads CASSLGREAEAFF. In DNA form, the CDR3 reads TGCGCCAGCAGCTTGGGACGGGAAGCTGAAGCTTTCTTT.

In its sample, this clonotype was seen a few times. V and J are TRBV5-1 and TRBJ2-5; the D is unclear. The CDR3 is 14 residues long. V lost 0 bases to trimming and J lost 2 bases, with 8 bases between them. The V gene's germline CDR1 is SGHRS and CDR2 YFSETQ. In nucleotides, the CDR3 is TGCGCCAGCAGCTTGGCCCCAGATCAAGAGACCCAGTACTTC. Translation: CASSLAPDQETQYF.

The sample holds one count of this clonotype. V and J are TRBV24-1 and TRBJ2-1; 8 bases are shared with TRBD2. Trimming removed 3 bases from V and 8 bases from J; junction bases left unmatched: 23. The CDR3 loop spans 20 amino acids. Germline assignment: CDR1 KGHDR and CDR2 SFDVKD. For the CDR3, the DNA is TGTGCCACCAGTGATCGGCCCGGGGTCTCCGGGACTAGAAGTCTTCATGAGCAGTTCTTC. Its protein product is CATSDRPGVSGTRSLHEQFF.

The chain recombines TRBV6-5 with TRBJ2-7; 7 nucleotides agree with TRBD1. The J call may be mistaken, given a closer DNA end match to TRBJ2-5. The CDR3 is 18 residues long. Germline CDR1 reads MNHEY; CDR2 reads SVGAGI. CDR3 in amino acids: CASSYSWATGSVLETQYF. The CDR3 nucleotides read TGTGCCAGCAGTTACTCGTGGGCGACAGGGAGTGTCTTAGAGACCCAGTACTTC.

This clonotype was seen more than once but under ten times. The V call is TRBV29-1, the J call TRBJ1-1; D is undetermined. Germline lookup yields CDR1 SQVTM and CDR2 ANQGSEA. The CDR3 contains 13 residues. V lost 4 bases and J 0 bases, leaving 9 bases between the germline ends. The chain's CDR3 is CSVGIPMNTEAFF. The CDR3 coding sequence is TGCAGCGTTGGCATTCCTATGAACACTGAAGCTTTCTTT.

This clonotype occurred many times. The V gene is TRBV5-5, the J gene TRBJ1-6; 7 bases fit TRBD1. The length of the CDR3 is 14 residues. Germline trimming cut 4 bases from V and 9 bases from J; bases unmatched to any gene: 7. Per the germline V gene, CDR1 is SGHKS and CDR2 is YYEKEE (reference sequence). In DNA, the CDR3 is TGTGCCAGCAGCCTGCAGGGGGTGGGTTCACCCCTCCACTTT. This encodes CASSLQGVGSPLHF.

This clonotype was picked up many times. V gene TRBV28 combines with J gene TRBJ2-7, with 8 bases lining up with TRBD2. This CDR3 is built from 12 residues. Trimming at V came to 6 bases and at J to 6 bases, leaving 4 bases not matched to a gene. In germline, CDR1 is MDHEN, CDR2 SYDVKM. The DNA of the CDR3 is TGTGCCAGCAGCTTTAGCGGGACCGAGCAGTACTTC. Translated: CASSFSGTEQYF. Together with reference TRBV28 and TRBJ2-7, the CDR3 gives the full variable domain: DVKVTQSSRYLVKRTGEKVFLECVQDMDHENMFWYRQDPGLGLRLIYFSYDVKMKEKGDIPEGYSVSREKKERFSLILESASTNQTSMYLCASSFSGTEQYFGPGTRLTVT.

This clonotype was recorded a few times. This chain connects TRBV20-1 to TRBJ1-5; D uncertain. Germline-derived CDR1 and CDR2 are DFQATT and SNEGSKA (reference sequence). The V and J ends lost 3 bases and 6 bases respectively, with 9 bases between them. The length of the CDR3 is 12 residues. Here the CDR3 DNA reads TGCAGTGCTAGGTCCGGAGTTCAGCCCCAGCATTTT. As protein: CSARSGVQPQHF.

The chain uses TRBV7-8 and TRBJ2-1; TRBD2 aligns across 15 bases. This CDR3 has 18 residues. Germline-derived CDR1 and CDR2 are SGHVS and FQNEAQ. V shed 5 bases, J shed 0 bases, and the junction held 5 bases outside the gene matches. The CDR3 DNA reads TGTGCCAGCAGCGGCGGGACTAGCGGGAGGAGCTCCTACAATGAGCAGTTCTTC. This codes for CASSGGTSGRSSYNEQFF.

This chain connects TRBV28 to TRBJ2-4; 7 bases fit TRBD1. Germline CDR1 is MDHEN and CDR2 is SYDVKM. CDR3 length equals 16 residues. Trimming cost V 4 bases and J 0 bases; bases outside gene matches: 6. CDR3 in DNA: TGTGCCAGCAGTTCCCAGAACAGGGGAGCCAAAAACATTCAGTACTTC. Amino acid sequence: CASSSQNRGAKNIQYF.

This clonotype showed up just a few times. The chain employs TRBV5-1 and TRBJ2-1; 7 bases match TRBD2. Germline assignment: CDR1 SGHRS and CDR2 YFSETQ. Germline trimming cut 3 bases from V and 4 bases from J; bases unmatched to any gene: 22. The length of the CDR3 is 20 residues. CDR3 sequence: CASSSFPSYLADEFYNEQFF. The CDR3 nucleotides are TGCGCCAGCAGCTCGTTCCCTTCCTATCTAGCGGACGAATTTTACAATGAGCAGTTCTTC.

This clonotype was seen a handful of times. The rearrangement joins TRBV7-2 to TRBJ2-3, with TRBD2 matching 8 bases. CDR1 and CDR2 from the germline V gene are SGHTA and FQGNSA. The CDR3 is 14 residues long. The V gene end was trimmed by 1 base and the J gene end by 5 bases; junction bases not matched to a gene: 2. The CDR3 nucleotides read TGTGCCAGCAGCTTAGTTAGCGGGAAAGATACGCAGTATTTT. Protein: CASSLVSGKDTQYF.

The chain is built from TRBV20-1 and TRBJ2-1; 12 nucleotides align to TRBD2. The CDR3 sequence is 15 residues long. Germline CDR1 reads DFQATT; CDR2 reads SNEGSKA (reference sequence). V was pared by 3 bases and J by 4 bases, with 4 bases of the junction left unmatched. The CDR3 is CSARTSGRGYNEQFF. The CDR3, as DNA: TGCAGTGCTAGGACTAGCGGGAGAGGGTACAATGAGCAGTTCTTC.

The chain carries TRBV21-1 and TRBJ2-5; no check of the table's D call, TRBD1, against the DNA was made. TRBV21-1 counts as a pseudogene. The CDR3 covers 12 residues. CDR3 nucleotide sequence: TGTGCCAGCAGCAAAGGACAGGGGGGCCAGTACTTC. This translates into CASSKGQGGQYF.

The V gene is TRBV10-3, the J gene TRBJ2-1; 11 nucleotides line up with TRBD2. CDR3 length: 14 residues. J lost 6 bases, V lost 3 bases, and 1 base had no gene match. The V gene's germline CDR1 is ENHRY and CDR2 SYGVKD. The CDR3 region is CAISDGTSGNEQFF. CDR3 bases: TGTGCCATCAGTGATGGGACTAGCGGCAATGAGCAGTTCTTC.

The chain uses TRBV5-1 and TRBJ1-1, with no clear D. Germline values: CDR1 SGHRS, CDR2 YFSETQ. CDR3 size: 15 residues. V lost 0 bases and J lost 1, with 10 bases in between. The CDR3 loop reads CASSLEVTPNTEAFF. In DNA, the CDR3 is TGCGCCAGCAGCTTGGAGGTTACCCCGAACACTGAAGCTTTCTTT. Combining the CDR3 with reference TRBV5-1 and TRBJ1-1 gives the whole variable domain KAGVTQTPRYLIKTRGQQVTLSCSPISGHRSVSWYQQTPGQGLQFLFEYFSETQRNKGNFPGRFSGRQFSNSRSEMNVSTLELGDSALYLCASSLEVTPNTEAFFGQGTRLTVV.

This sequence joins TRBV5-1 and TRBJ2-6; D call uncertain. The germline V gene encodes CDR1 SGHRS and CDR2 YFSETQ. V lost 0 bases and J 4 bases, leaving 5 bases between the germline ends. This CDR3 comprises 14 residues. The CDR3 loop reads CASSLVWGANVLTF. In DNA, the CDR3 is TGCGCCAGCAGCTTGGTGTGGGGGGCCAACGTCCTGACTTTC.

To note about this clonotype: It may be a read error: a sequence one base away is much more abundant. The chain carries TRBV29-1 and TRBJ2-1, with TRBD2 identical over 8 bases. The better agreement between TRBJ2-7 and the DNA end casts doubt on the J call. Germline lookup yields CDR1 SQVTM and CDR2 ANQGSEA. CDR3 size: 14 residues. The DNA of the CDR3 is TGCAGCGTACGCGGCGGGGGGAATTACAATGAGCAGTACTTC. Translation: CSVRGGGNYNEQYF.